Below, one T cell receptor beta chain is given with its context. Germline values: CDR1 MNHEY, CDR2 SVGAGI. This CDR3 contains 11 residues. V was shortened by 0 bases and J by 12 bases, with 9 bases between the two germline ends. Assignments of participants to cohorts depended upon their own reported clinical history. Per the original data handling: The assay estimated nucleated cells by amplifying reference gene primers. Only in-frame clones appear in the TCRdb table, and some are missing; sequencing was by immunoSEQ multiplex PCR. Clonal size and the V and J genes are those of that table, whereas D and trimming came from the DNA. The sample records about 210,000 clones, 80% to 90% being singletons. This record belongs to a study of blood T cell repertoires in COVID-19. The overall study: The United States, Italy and Spain were the sources of the acute and convalescent COVID-19 samples.

Sequenced material: PBMCs or T cells enriched from blood (not recorded which). The sequence was obtained from a man aged 30 to 45 who had recovered from COVID-19. The genes are TRBV6-5 and TRBJ2-7; D not certain. The CDR3 nucleotides read TGTGCCAGCAGTTACTCCCAGGATTGGTACTTC. Residues: CASSYSQDWYF.